Each of the 5 T cell receptor beta chains below was sequenced from the same sample in a study of cytomegalovirus exposure and HLA in healthy donors. PCR amplification relied on 60 Vbeta primers (plus 13 Jbeta primers). Here immunoSEQ multiplex PCR was the method, and the copy in TCRdb shows in-frame clones only, minus some. The sample lists some 200,000 clones; more than 60% were seen once. Sequenced: PBMCs. Receptors were obtained from a man aged 45-60 years in good health and CMV-seronegative.

The chain joins TRBV15 to TRBJ2-3; D might be TRBD2 (6 bases). The ends were cut back, 8 bases at V and 2 bases at J, with 11 bases in the middle. The CDR3 loop spans 13 amino acids. Per the germline V gene, CDR1 is LNHNV and CDR2 is YYDKDF (reference sequence). The CDR3 here is CATAGGATDTQYF. The CDR3 nucleotides are TGTGCCACCGCGGGCGGGGCCACAGATACGCAGTATTTT.

A single count supports this clone. Other DNA sequences in this specimen translate into the identical CDR3. The V gene is TRBV6-5, the J gene TRBJ2-3; no clear D. Germline V lookup: CDR1 MNHEY, CDR2 SVGAGI. V lost 2 bases and J lost 2, with 8 bases in between. The CDR3 consists of 14 residues. CDR3 sequence: CASSYERSTDTQYF. The CDR3 bases are TGTGCCAGCAGTTACGAGCGCTCCACAGATACGCAGTATTTT.

The J gene is TRBJ2-3, the V gene TRBV23-1; TRBD2 matches 14 bases. TRBV23-1 falls under the ORF class, with uncertain function. The CDR3 consists of 18 residues. V dropped 3 bases and J dropped 3; count of bases not matched to a gene: 8. The CDR3 coding sequence is TGCGCCAGCAGTCACCCCGGGACTAGCGGGAGCTTTACAGATACGCAGTATTTT. Its protein is CASSHPGTSGSFTDTQYF.

This chain connects TRBV5-1 to TRBJ1-2; D is perhaps TRBD1 (6 bases). Germline CDR1 and CDR2: SGHRS and YFSETQ. This CDR3 has 13 amino acids. V lost 3 bases to trimming and J lost 4 bases, with 10 bases between them. The CDR3 is CASSSQGGYGYTF. CDR3 in DNA: TGCGCCAGCAGCTCACAGGGTGGCTATGGCTACACCTTC. The full variable domain, with the rest looked up from reference TRBV5-1 and TRBJ1-2, is KAGVTQTPRYLIKTRGQQVTLSCSPISGHRSVSWYQQTPGQGLQFLFEYFSETQRNKGNFPGRFSGRQFSNSRSEMNVSTLELGDSALYLCASSSQGGYGYTFGSGTRLTVV.

With regard to this clone: Distinct nucleotide sequences in the sample also encode this CDR3. The V call is TRBV6-5, the J call TRBJ2-7; the match to TRBD2 covers 7 bases. V dropped 6 bases and J dropped 3; count of bases not matched to a gene: 5. Germline V gene data show CDR1 as MNHEY and CDR2 as SVGAGI. The CDR3 extends over 13 amino acids. The CDR3 here is CASSLAGSYEQYF. The CDR3 DNA reads TGTGCCAGCAGCTTAGCGGGCAGCTACGAGCAGTACTTC.